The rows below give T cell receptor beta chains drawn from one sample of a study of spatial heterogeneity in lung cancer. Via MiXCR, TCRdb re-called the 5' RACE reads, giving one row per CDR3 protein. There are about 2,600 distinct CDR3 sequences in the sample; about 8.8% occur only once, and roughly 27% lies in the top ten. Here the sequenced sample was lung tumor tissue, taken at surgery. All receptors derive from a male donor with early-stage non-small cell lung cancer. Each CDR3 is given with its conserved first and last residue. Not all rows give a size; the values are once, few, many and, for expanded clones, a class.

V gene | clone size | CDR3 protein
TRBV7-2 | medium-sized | CASTPDRGSSYGYTF
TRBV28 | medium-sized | CASSLYGRSSSYNEQFF
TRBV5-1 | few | CASSPDPAGGYNEQFF
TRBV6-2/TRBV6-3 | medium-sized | CASIGGGSRPGYEQYF
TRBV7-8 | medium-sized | CASSLEEGGTSYEQYF
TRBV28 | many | CASSDGQETQYF
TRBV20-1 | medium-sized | CSASRGDTQYF
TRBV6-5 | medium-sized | CASRMGQGGSYEQYF
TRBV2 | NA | CASRGGQGHEQFF
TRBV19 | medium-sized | CASSFGRLYGYTF
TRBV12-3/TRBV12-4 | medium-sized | CASSFGAAKNIQYF
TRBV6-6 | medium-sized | CASSYSGTLNQPQHF
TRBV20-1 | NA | CSARSRVADLAFF
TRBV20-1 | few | CSARDLGGTGEKLFF
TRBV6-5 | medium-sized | CASTTSRDSAYEQYF
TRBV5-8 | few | CASSLGAAGLAGVGETQYF
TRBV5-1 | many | CASSFGGTGGTYEQYF
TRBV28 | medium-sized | CASTSRGSQSYNEQFF
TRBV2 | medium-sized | CASGRTDFQETQYF
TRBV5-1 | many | CASSTSGTVNEAFF
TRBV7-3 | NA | CASSLISGTAYNEQFF
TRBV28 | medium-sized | CASRWYRQHEQYF
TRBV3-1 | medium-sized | CASSQDEDSQETQYF
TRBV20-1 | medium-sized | CSARGGRQSSYEQYF
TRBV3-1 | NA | CASSQKFGVSYEQYF
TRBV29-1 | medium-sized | CSVEDGPGGADTQYF
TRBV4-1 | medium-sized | CASSQDAVEAGLGYTF
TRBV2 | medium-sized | CASNLGTVSNQPQHF
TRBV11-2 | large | CASSSNYHTSGVGSTDTQYF
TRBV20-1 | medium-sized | CSASTLRGRETQYF
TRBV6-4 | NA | CASSERETDTQYF
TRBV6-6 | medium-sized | CASSLINSYEQYF
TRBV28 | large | CASSFFDLRGTQYF
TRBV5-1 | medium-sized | CASSLAEAATGEQFF
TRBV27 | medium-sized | CASSWRGGLAGYEQYF
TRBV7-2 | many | CASSFGLGAGEYEQYF